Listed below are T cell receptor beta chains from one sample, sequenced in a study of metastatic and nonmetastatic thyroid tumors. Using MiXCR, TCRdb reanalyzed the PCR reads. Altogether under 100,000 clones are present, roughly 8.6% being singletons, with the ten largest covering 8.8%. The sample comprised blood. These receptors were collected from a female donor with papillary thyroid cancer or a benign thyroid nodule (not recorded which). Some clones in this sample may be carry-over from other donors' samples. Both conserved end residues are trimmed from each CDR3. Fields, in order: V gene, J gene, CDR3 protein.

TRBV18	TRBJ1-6	ASSPNQVNSPLH
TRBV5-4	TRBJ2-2	ASSLLLRTVNTGELF
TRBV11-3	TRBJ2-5	ASSPRPTTQETQY
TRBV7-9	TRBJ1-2	ASSAGRDNYGYT
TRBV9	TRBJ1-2	ASSPMRGGIGYT
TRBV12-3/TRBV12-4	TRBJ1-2	ASRGITGTGVRGYT
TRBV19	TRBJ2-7	ASSGNKPTSYEQY
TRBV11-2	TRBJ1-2	ASSLEGTGDYGYT
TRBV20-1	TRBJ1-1	SARDPRQGALDTEAF
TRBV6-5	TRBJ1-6	ASSYRGPTYNSPLH
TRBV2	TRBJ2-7	ASSASGGPYEQY
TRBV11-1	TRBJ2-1	ASSSVQGSSYNEQF
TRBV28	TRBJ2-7	ARSNLGQGGDEQY
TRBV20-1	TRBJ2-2	SARNEKQGLTGELF
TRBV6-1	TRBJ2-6	ASSEHRSGANVLT
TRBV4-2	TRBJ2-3	ASSRPSGGITDTQY
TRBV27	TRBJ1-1	ASSLVGNTEAF
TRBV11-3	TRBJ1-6	ASSLVIGSPLH
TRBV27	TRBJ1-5	ASSLSQNQPQH
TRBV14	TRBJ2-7	ASSQAGLAGFISSYEQY
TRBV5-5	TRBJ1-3	ASSLEGLGNTIY
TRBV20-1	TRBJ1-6	SARTAFSGPLH
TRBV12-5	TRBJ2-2	ASGIQGALTGELF
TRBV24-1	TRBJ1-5	ATSDAGTGFSGGNQPQH
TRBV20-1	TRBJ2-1	SARDPGAGGPNEQF
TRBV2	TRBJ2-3	VSSRTSFTDTQY
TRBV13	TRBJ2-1	ASSRGLAGGISYNEQF
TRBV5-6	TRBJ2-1	ASSLRGTSHNEKF
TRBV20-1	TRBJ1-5	SARVSGQGGNQPQH
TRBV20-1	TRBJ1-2	SASGIGGYT
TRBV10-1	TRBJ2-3	ASSYSTDTQY
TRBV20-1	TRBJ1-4	SANPPPNEKLF
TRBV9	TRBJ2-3	ASSVLPAGELPDTQY
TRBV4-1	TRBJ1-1	ASSQDVDTEAF
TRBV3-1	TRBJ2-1	ASSQETRDTFSYNEQF
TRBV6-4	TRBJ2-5	ASSDSDGGVQETQY
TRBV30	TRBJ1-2	AWSVLNYGYT
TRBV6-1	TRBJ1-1	ASRLGGNTEAF
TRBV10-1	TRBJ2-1	ASSTGQGNNEQF
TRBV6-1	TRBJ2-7	ASSPGQGSFEQY
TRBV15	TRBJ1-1	ATSGRDRGSEAF
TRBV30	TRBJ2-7	AWTSNGGYEQY
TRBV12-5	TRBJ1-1	ASGLVKRQGAF
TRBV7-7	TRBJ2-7	ANSLDGPGQSYYEQY
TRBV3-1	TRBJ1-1	ASSRGQRDTEAF